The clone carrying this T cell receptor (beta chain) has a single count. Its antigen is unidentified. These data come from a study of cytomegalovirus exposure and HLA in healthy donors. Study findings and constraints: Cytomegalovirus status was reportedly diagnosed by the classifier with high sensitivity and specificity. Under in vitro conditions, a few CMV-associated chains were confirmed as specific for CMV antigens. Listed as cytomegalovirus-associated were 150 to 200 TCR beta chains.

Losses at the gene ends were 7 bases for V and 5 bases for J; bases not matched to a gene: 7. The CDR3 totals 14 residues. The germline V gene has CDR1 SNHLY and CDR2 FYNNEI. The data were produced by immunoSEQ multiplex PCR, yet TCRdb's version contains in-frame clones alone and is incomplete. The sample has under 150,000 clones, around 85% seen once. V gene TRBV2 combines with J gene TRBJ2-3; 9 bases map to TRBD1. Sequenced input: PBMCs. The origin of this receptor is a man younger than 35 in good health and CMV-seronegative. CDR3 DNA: TGTGCCAGCAACCGGGACAGGGCGTTAGATACGCAGTATTTT. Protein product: CASNRDRALDTQYF.